These 27 T cell receptor beta chains came from one sample sequenced in a study of cytomegalovirus exposure and HLA in healthy donors. The PCR employed 60 Vbeta primers together with 13 Jbeta primers. Clones were read by immunoSEQ multiplex PCR, and TCRdb kept only the in-frame ones, dropping some. The sample carries 55,000 to 70,000 clones, about 73% recorded once. The sample taken for sequencing was PBMCs. The receptors come from an older woman in good health and CMV-seropositive.

The chain couples TRBV10-2 to TRBJ1-6; 8 bases fit TRBD1. Unmatched junction bases numbered 8, after V lost 3 bases and J lost 10 bases. CDR3 size: 15 residues. CDR1 and CDR2 (germline): WSHSY, SAAADI. CDR3 loop: CASSETGQGRSPLHF. CDR3 nucleotide sequence: TGCGCCAGCAGTGAAACCGGACAGGGTAGATCACCCCTCCACTTT.

The gene calls are TRBV15 and TRBJ2-5, with D unresolved. The J call is in doubt because the DNA end fits TRBJ2-7 better. The CDR3 loop spans 14 amino acids. Germline-derived CDR1 and CDR2 are LNHNV and YYDKDF (reference sequence). CDR3: CATSRGAQTYEQYF. Here the CDR3 DNA reads TGTGCCACCAGCAGAGGGGCCCAGACCTACGAGCAGTACTTC.

V is TRBV5-8 and J is TRBJ2-7; D is perhaps TRBD1 (6 bases). The CDR3 loop spans 13 amino acids. Germline V lookup: CDR1 SGHTS, CDR2 YDEGEE. V shed 2 bases and J shed 6 bases, with 12 bases lying between them. DNA of the CDR3: TGTGCCAGCAGCTTCACGGCAGGGGTCGAGCAGTACTTC. It translates to CASSFTAGVEQYF.

The chain uses TRBV5-8 and TRBJ2-1; 11 nucleotides match TRBD2. V lost 1 base and J lost 9; bases outside the gene matches: 6. From germline, CDR1 is SGHTS and CDR2 YDEGEE. The CDR3 runs 15 residues. CDR3 sequence: CASSLLAGGRGEQFF. The CDR3 DNA reads as TGTGCCAGCAGCTTGCTAGCGGGGGGAAGAGGTGAGCAGTTCTTC.

The chain is built from TRBV10-1 and TRBJ1-2; D is ambiguous. Germline lookup yields CDR1 WNHNN and CDR2 SYGVQD (reference sequence). The germline V and J ends were trimmed by 4 bases and 6 bases, with 12 bases remaining between them. The CDR3 sequence is 13 residues long. DNA for the CDR3: TGCGCCAGCAGTGCAGGATACTTTAATGGCTACACCTTC. Translation gives CASSAGYFNGYTF.

In this sample, this clone turned up once. The gene calls are TRBV19 and TRBJ2-1; possibly TRBD2 for D (7 bases). Trimming cost V 3 bases and J 9 bases, with 15 bases left between them. Germline assignment: CDR1 LNHDA and CDR2 SQIVND (reference sequence). The CDR3 has 14 amino acids. In DNA, the CDR3 is TGTGCCAGTAGTATGTCCGGGGGGCTTGCTGAGCAGTTCTTC. It encodes CASSMSGGLAEQFF.

The V call is TRBV7-8, the J call TRBJ1-6; D call uncertain. Germline loops: CDR1 SGHVS, CDR2 FQNEAQ. V lost 1 base and J lost 10, with 8 bases in between. This CDR3 is 13 amino acids long. The CDR3 nucleotides are TGTGCCAGCAGCTTAGACGGGAGGTCACCCCTCCACTTT. Its translation is CASSLDGRSPLHF.

The CDR3 DNA reads TGTGCCAGCGTTCGAACAGGGTCACATGGCTACACCTTC. Amino acids: CASVRTGSHGYTF. The V call is TRBV6-1, the J call TRBJ1-2, with D possibly TRBD1 on 6 matching bases. Deletions cut 8 bases from V and 6 bases from J, with 16 bases between. CDR1 is MNHNS, CDR2 SASEGT, per germline. CDR3 length: 13 residues.

The chain uses TRBV19 and TRBJ2-6; D ambiguous. Germline V CDR1 and CDR2: LNHDA, SQIVND (reference sequence). V dropped 5 bases and J dropped 2 bases, with 10 bases sitting between them. The CDR3 extends over 15 amino acids. The DNA for the CDR3 is TGTGCCAGTAGTCCGGTCGCCCCTGGGGCCAACGTCCTGACTTTC. Its protein product is CASSPVAPGANVLTF.

V and J are TRBV5-1 and TRBJ2-7; 8 bases are shared with TRBD1. J was trimmed by 5 bases and V by 4 bases; bases with no gene match: 8. CDR1 and CDR2 (germline): SGHRS, YFSETQ. The CDR3 totals 14 residues. In DNA, the CDR3 is TGCGCCAGCAGCCCAGGGGGCGCGCAAGACGAGCAGTACTTC. It specifies CASSPGGAQDEQYF.

The gene calls are TRBV29-1 and TRBJ1-6; TRBD1 matches at 7 bases. V lost 6 bases, J lost 6 bases, and 5 bases stayed unmatched. The V gene's germline CDR1 is SQVTM and CDR2 ANQGSEA. The CDR3 sequence is 13 residues long. This chain's CDR3 is CSVGTDSNSPLHF. In DNA form, the CDR3 reads TGCAGCGTCGGGACAGATTCTAATTCACCCCTCCACTTT.

With respect to this clone: A far larger clone is just one base off, so this is likely a read error. Other nucleotide sequences in the sample specify the same CDR3. The chain uses TRBV7-7 and TRBJ1-5, with D possibly matching TRBD1 (6 bases). Germline lookup yields CDR1 SSHAT and CDR2 FNYEAQ (reference sequence). The CDR3 has 16 amino acids. CDR3 sequence reads: CASSLLGSGAGQPQHF. The CDR3 DNA reads as TGTGCTAGCAGCTTACTAGGTTCAGGGGCGGGCCAGCCCCAGCATTTT.

The chain links TRBV7-3 to TRBJ2-1; TRBD2 might be the D (5 bases). The CDR3 length is 15 residues. Between the trimmed V and J ends, which lost 3 bases and 0 bases, there was a span of 9 bases. Germline CDR1 and CDR2: SGHTA and FQGTGA. CDR3 sequence (DNA): TGTGCCAGCAGCTTGACGGGGAGCTCCTACAATGAGCAGTTCTTC. It encodes CASSLTGSSYNEQFF.

This clone showed up just a few times. The chain is built from TRBV13 and TRBJ1-3; 11 bases fit TRBD1. Germline CDR1 reads PRHDT; CDR2 reads FYEKMQ (reference sequence). J lost 0 bases, V lost 3 bases, and 4 bases had no gene match. The CDR3 is 17 amino acids. The chain's CDR3 is CASSFGTGGLSGNTIYF. CDR3 nucleotides: TGTGCCAGCAGCTTTGGGACAGGGGGACTCTCTGGAAACACCATATATTTT. Supplemented by reference TRBV13 and TRBJ1-3, the full variable domain reads AAGVIQSPRHLIKEKRETATLKCYPIPRHDTVYWYQQGPGQDPQFLISFYEKMQSDKGSIPDRFSAQQFSDYHSELNMSSLELGDSALYFCASSFGTGGLSGNTIYFGEGSWLTVV.

The chain is built from TRBV18 and TRBJ1-3; possible D gene TRBD1, 5 bases. Trimming cost V 4 bases and J 2 bases, with 15 bases left between them. The CDR3 runs to 16 residues. The germline gives CDR1 KGHSH, CDR2 LQKENI. CDR3 in amino acids: CASSRTGSLTGNTIYF. CDR3 coding DNA: TGTGCCAGCTCACGAACAGGTTCTCTAACTGGAAACACCATATATTTT. The complete variable domain, with remaining parts taken from reference TRBV18 and TRBJ1-3, reads NAGVMQNPRHLVRRRGQEARLRCSPMKGHSHVYWYRQLPEEGLKFMVYLQKENIIDESGMPKERFSAEFPKEGPSILRIQQVVRGDSAAYFCASSRTGSLTGNTIYFGEGSWLTVV.

The chain uses TRBV5-6 and TRBJ2-1; 7 bases fit TRBD2. CDR3 length equals 15 residues. Germline V CDR1 and CDR2: SGHDT, YYEEEE. Trimming took 4 bases from V and 3 from J; bases not matched to a gene: 7. The CDR3 nucleotides read TGTGCCAGCAGCAAGGGGCTAGCGGACTACAATGAGCAGTTCTTC. Protein sequence: CASSKGLADYNEQFF.

The V call is TRBV21-1, the J call TRBJ2-5; TRBD2, as called in the table, went unchecked against the DNA. TRBV21-1 is described as a pseudogene. The CDR3 is 14 residues long. The CDR3 region is CASRPPTGGETQYF. DNA for the CDR3: TGTGCCAGCAGACCCCCTACGGGGGGAGAGACCCAGTACTTC.

Notes on this clone: Germline is not matched at one junction end, which may reflect a read error. The chain has TRBV7-9 and TRBJ1-4, with a weak D call TRBD1 (6 bases). CDR1 SEHNR and CDR2 FQNEAQ come from the germline V gene (reference sequence). This CDR3 has 13 amino acids. CDR3: CSSRHPRGEKLFF. DNA for the CDR3: TGTTCCAGCAGACATCCCAGGGGTGAAAAACTGTTTTTT.

This rearrangement joins TRBV2 to TRBJ1-4, with 10 bases that match TRBD1. The germline V gene encodes CDR1 SNHLY and CDR2 FYNNEI. Trimming removed 5 bases from V and 6 bases from J; junction bases left unmatched: 3. This CDR3 is built from 14 residues. CDR3 nucleotide sequence: TGTGCCAGCAGTCCGGGACAGGGGTATGAAAAACTGTTTTTT. Residues: CASSPGQGYEKLFF.

The chain carries TRBV5-1 and TRBJ2-7; TRBD1 agrees at 9 bases. Losses at the gene ends were 4 bases for V and 4 bases for J; bases not matched to a gene: 9. Germline CDR1 and CDR2: SGHRS and YFSETQ. This CDR3 spans 15 amino acids. In nucleotides, the CDR3 is TGCGCCAGCAGCCCGGCGCCGGGACAGGGTTACGAGCAGTACTTC. Translating gives CASSPAPGQGYEQYF. Based on the CDR3 plus reference TRBV5-1 and TRBJ2-7, the full variable domain is KAGVTQTPRYLIKTRGQQVTLSCSPISGHRSVSWYQQTPGQGLQFLFEYFSETQRNKGNFPGRFSGRQFSNSRSEMNVSTLELGDSALYLCASSPAPGQGYEQYFGPGTRLTVT.

V gene TRBV12-5 combines with J gene TRBJ2-5; 15 bases align to TRBD2. CDR3 length: 17 residues. Germline V lookup: CDR1 LGHNT, CDR2 FRNRAP. The V segment lost 6 bases and the J segment 5 bases; nucleotides outside the gene matches: 10. The CDR3, as DNA: TGTGCTAGTGGACCCGGGACTAGCGGGGGGTACGTCGAGACCCAGTACTTC. Its protein product is CASGPGTSGGYVETQYF. Full variable domain (outside the CDR3, taken from reference TRBV12-5 and TRBJ2-5): DARVTQTPRHKVTEMGQEVTMRCQPILGHNTVFWYRQTMMQGLELLAYFRNRAPLDDSGMPKDRFSAEMPDATLATLKIQPSEPRDSAVYFCASGPGTSGGYVETQYFGPGTRLLVL.

A few counts support this clone. The rearrangement links TRBV7-9 to TRBJ1-1; the match to TRBD1 covers 9 bases. There are 17 residues in the CDR3. Trimming at V came to 5 bases and at J to 5 bases, leaving 15 bases not matched to a gene. Germline loops: CDR1 SEHNR, CDR2 FQNEAQ (reference sequence). The CDR3 sequence is CASSPRRGTGRVTEAFF. The CDR3 bases are TGTGCCAGCAGCCCTAGGAGGGGGACAGGGCGGGTTACTGAAGCTTTCTTT.

The V and J genes are TRBV28 and TRBJ1-4; D might be TRBD1 (6 bases). The germline V gene encodes CDR1 MDHEN and CDR2 SYDVKM. Trimming pared 3 bases from V and 8 bases from J, leaving 19 bases between. The CDR3 consists of 16 residues. The CDR3 DNA sequence: TGTGCCAGCAGTTTGGCTGAAACAGGGTCGTCAGAAAAACTGTTTTTT. It encodes CASSLAETGSSEKLFF.

The chain carries TRBV6-5 and TRBJ1-2, with a weak D call TRBD1 (6 bases). Germline V CDR1 and CDR2: MNHEY, SVGAGI. V was shortened by 2 bases and J by 6 bases, with 13 bases between the two germline ends. The CDR3 spans 14 residues. CDR3 in amino acids: CASSYTQGKNGYTF. CDR3 nucleotide sequence: TGTGCCAGCAGTTACACACAGGGCAAGAATGGCTACACCTTC.

This clone was seen a few times. This chain uses TRBV9 with TRBJ2-1; 7 bases are shared with TRBD1. The CDR3 runs 18 residues. V lost 4 bases, J lost 3 bases, and 16 bases stayed unmatched. Germline CDR1 reads SGDLS; CDR2 reads YYNGEE. The CDR3 DNA reads as TGTGCCAGCAGCCCCGACTCTTTGGGGCAGGGGGTCTACAATGAGCAGTTCTTC. The encoded protein is CASSPDSLGQGVYNEQFF.

The rearrangement uses TRBV6-5 and TRBJ2-1; the match to TRBD1 covers 9 bases. CDR3 size: 15 residues. Looked up from germline, CDR1 is MNHEY and CDR2 is SVGAGI. The junction had 4 bases not matched to a gene; V was cut back by 6 bases and J by 1 base. CDR3: CASSRTGVSYNEQFF. CDR3 nucleotide sequence: TGTGCCAGCAGCCGGACAGGGGTATCCTACAATGAGCAGTTCTTC.

The V call is TRBV4-3, the J call TRBJ2-1, with D tentatively TRBD1 (6 bases). The CDR3 totals 15 residues. Trimming cost V 1 base and J 2 bases, with 9 bases left between them. Looked up from germline, CDR1 is LGHNA and CDR2 is YSLEER. CDR3 in amino acids: CASSQAGDPYNEQFF. The CDR3 DNA sequence: TGCGCCAGCAGCCAAGCAGGGGACCCCTACAATGAGCAGTTCTTC.